The rows below give T cell receptor beta chains drawn from one sample of a study of T-cell reconstitution after alpha-beta-depleted transplantation in children. TCRdb ran MiXCR on the PCR reads and lists one entry per CDR3 protein. The sample has around 700,000 distinct CDR3 sequences, around 13% seen once. This sample comprised PBMCs, obtained before TCRalphabeta/CD19-depleted stem cell transplant. The receptors shown here come from a girl aged 2 to 9 with congenital amegakaryocytic thrombocytopenia, due to receive a stem cell transplant. Each CDR3 is given with its conserved first and last residue. The D gene is left open where the match is weak. Only part of the rows carry a size: once, few, many, or a class if the clone is expanded.

>TRBV5-1|-|many|TRBJ1-1
CASSGLVNTEAFF
TGCGCCAGCAGCGGGTTGGTCAACACTGAAGCTTTCTTT
>TRBV21-1|-|many|TRBJ2-7
CASSKSPGAGGVFGEQYF
TGTGCCAGCAGCAAAAGTCCTGGAGCGGGAGGGGTATTCGGCGAGCAGTACTTC
>TRBV7-9|-|-|TRBJ2-1
CASSLSAVNYNEQFF
TGTGCCAGCAGCTTGTCGGCTGTCAACTACAATGAGCAGTTCTTC
>TRBV7-9|-|few|TRBJ1-2
CASSSGPFNYGYTF
TGTGCCAGCAGCTCCGGACCCTTTAACTATGGCTACACCTTC
>TRBV3-1|-|-|TRBJ2-3
CASTLYVGAGDTQYF
TGTGCCAGCACCCTTTACGTCGGGGCGGGGGATACGCAGTATTTT
>TRBV20-1|TRBD1|-|TRBJ2-7
CSATLDRASYEQYF
TGCAGTGCTACCCTGGACAGGGCCTCCTACGAGCAGTACTTC
>TRBV11-1|TRBD2|-|TRBJ2-7
CASSSPKDASGSFHEQYF
TGTGCCAGCAGCTCCCCGAAGGACGCTAGCGGGAGTTTCCACGAGCAGTACTTC
>TRBV20-1|TRBD2|few|TRBJ2-1
CSARSVEREGRGIYNEQFF
TGCAGTGCTAGATCAGTAGAGCGGGAGGGCCGTGGAATCTACAATGAGCAGTTCTTC
>TRBV12-3/TRBV12-4|-|many|TRBJ1-2
CASKLMQGNYGYTF
TGTGCCAGCAAACTGATGCAGGGGAACTATGGCTACACCTTC
>TRBV10-1|TRBD1|few|TRBJ1-1
CASGPGQGATEAFF
TGCGCCAGCGGACCGGGACAGGGGGCTACTGAAGCTTTCTTT
>TRBV7-2|TRBD2|many|TRBJ2-1
CASSLLFGRAWDEQFF
TGTGCCAGCAGCCTCTTATTCGGGAGGGCCTGGGATGAGCAGTTCTTC
>TRBV29-1|TRBD2|many|TRBJ2-3
CSVGTSGGADTQYF
TGCAGCGTCGGGACTAGCGGAGGGGCAGATACGCAGTATTTT
>TRBV5-1|-|-|TRBJ2-4
CASSLEGLWDQGGKNIQYF
TGCGCCAGCAGCTTGGAGGGCTTGTGGGACCAGGGGGGCAAAAACATTCAGTACTTC
>TRBV5-1|-|-|TRBJ2-2
CASSLMGSGAGELFF
TGCGCCAGCAGCTTGATGGGCAGCGGAGCCGGGGAGCTGTTTTTT
>TRBV3-1|-|-|TRBJ2-1
CASSQEVVFGGEQFF
TGTGCCAGCAGCCAAGAGGTGGTTTTTGGCGGTGAGCAGTTCTTC
>TRBV12-3/TRBV12-4|-|many|TRBJ2-3
CASNPSVASTDTQYF
TGTGCCAGCAATCCCTCGGTAGCTAGCACAGATACGCAGTATTTT
>TRBV29-1|-|many|TRBJ2-1
CSVVYDNYNEQFF
TGCAGCGTTGTATACGATAACTACAATGAGCAGTTCTTC
>TRBV7-2|TRBD2|-|TRBJ2-5
CASSFIGRTQETQYF
TGTGCCAGCAGCTTTATCGGGAGGACCCAAGAGACCCAGTACTTC
>TRBV7-5|-|few|TRBJ1-2
CISVSEAPQSPDRYGYTF
-
>TRBV5-1|TRBD2|-|TRBJ2-3
CASSSPPAGGITDTQYF
TGCGCCAGCAGCTCCCCTCCGGCGGGAGGGATCACAGATACGCAGTATTTT
>TRBV27|TRBD2|many|TRBJ2-7
CASGRLADSYEQYF
TGTGCCAGCGGGAGGCTAGCGGACTCCTACGAGCAGTACTTC
>TRBV6-1|-|-|TRBJ1-1
CASSLSLGKTEAFF
TGTGCCAGCAGTCTCTCTCTTGGAAAGACTGAAGCTTTCTTT
>TRBV11-2|TRBD1|few|TRBJ2-1
CASSPEGTGGGEQFF
TGTGCCAGCAGCCCCGAAGGGACAGGGGGCGGTGAGCAGTTCTTC
>TRBV19|-|-|TRBJ2-4
CASTPGGHIQYF
TGTGCCAGTACTCCTGGCGGACACATTCAGTACTTC
>TRBV3-1|-|-|TRBJ2-5
CASSQSASTQTQYF
TGTGCCAGCAGCCAATCTGCGAGTACTCAGACCCAGTACTTC
>TRBV12-3/TRBV12-4|TRBD2|many|TRBJ2-3
CASSSPSPPGTSIPDTQYF
TGTGCCAGCAGTTCCCCAAGCCCCCCCGGGACTAGCATACCGGATACGCAGTATTTT
>TRBV6-1|TRBD1|-|TRBJ2-3
CASRDRELLDTQYF
TGTGCCAGCAGGGACAGGGAGTTATTGGATACGCAGTATTTT
>TRBV12-3/TRBV12-4|TRBD2|few|TRBJ2-1
CASRKSGRAFNEQFF
TGTGCCAGCAGAAAAAGCGGGAGGGCTTTTAATGAGCAGTTCTTC
>TRBV20-1|TRBD1|many|TRBJ1-6
CSASRDRNSPLHF
TGCAGTGCTAGCCGGGACAGAAATTCACCCCTCCACTTT
>TRBV28|-|many|TRBJ2-7
CASSLRRETYEQYF
TGTGCCAGCAGTTTACGCAGGGAGACGTACGAGCAGTACTTC
>TRBV20-1|-|-|TRBJ1-6
CSAKGDLVNSPLHF
TGCAGTGCTAAAGGGGACCTCGTCAATTCACCCCTCCACTTT
>TRBV29-1|TRBD2|-|TRBJ2-7
CSVGGRTYEQYF
TGCAGCGTGGGGGGGAGAACCTACGAGCAGTACTTC
>TRBV5-1|-|many|TRBJ2-3
CASSLGLEVDTQYF
TGCGCCAGCAGCTTAGGGCTAGAGGTAGATACGCAGTATTTT
>TRBV5-1|-|many|TRBJ2-5
CASSLSDQETQYF
TGCGCCAGCAGCTTGAGCGACCAAGAGACCCAGTACTTC
>TRBV28|TRBD1|-|TRBJ1-2
CASSILGTGGLGYTF
TGTGCCAGCAGTATCCTCGGGACAGGGGGCCTTGGCTACACCTTC